This record looks at one T cell receptor (beta chain) sequence and its context. These data are taken from a study of T-cell reconstitution after alpha-beta-depleted transplantation in children. TCRbeta library construction was performed incorporating unique molecular identifiers. TCRdb reprocessed the PCR reads with MiXCR, giving one entry per CDR3 protein. The sample holds some 520,000 distinct CDR3 sequences, approximately 29% seen once. CDR1 is LGHDT and CDR2 is YNNKEL in the germline V gene (reference sequence). The ends were cut back, 1 base at V and 4 bases at J, with 16 bases in the middle. CDR3 length equals 16 residues.

The clonotype was recovered from a human donor who donated a stem cell graft to a child with aplastic anemia. Here the sequenced sample was PBMCs from the stem cell graft donor, taken from the stem cell graft. V usage is TRBV3-1 and J usage is TRBJ1-2; a possible D gene is TRBD1 (6 bases). This chain's CDR3 is CASSQVGGQGPYGYTF. The CDR3 DNA reads as TGTGCCAGCAGCCAAGTAGGAGGGCAGGGGCCCTATGGCTACACCTTC.